This record covers a single T cell receptor beta chain. This clonotype was counted ten times or more. No antigen is known for it. No quality values exist for individual bases; no much larger clone is one base distant. Ophthalmopathy patients had moderately to severely active disease, with a Clinical Activity Score of 3 or more, a NOSPECS grade of 4 or more, and a disease duration of less than 3 months. Exclusion was applied to patients with uncontrolled infections, other autoimmune diseases, pregnancy or lactation. Clinical symptoms, serum thyroxine and TRAb, thyroid ultrasound, and orbital computed tomography formed the basis for the diagnoses. PBMCs were separated from over 9 ml of fresh peripheral blood using Ficoll-Paque density gradient centrifugation. Total RNA was extracted with Trizol reagent, and quality was checked on an Agilent 2100 Bioanalyzer. This entry is derived from a study of T cells in Graves' hyperthyroidism and ophthalmopathy (dated by TCRdb to about 2019). About the study as a whole: Peripheral blood samples were taken at initial diagnosis, before any treatment was given. TCR V-J signatures able to tell the groups apart were searched for in a discovery cohort of 90 to 100 patients, of whom about 40 had Graves' ophthalmopathy and about 55 had stable Graves' hyperthyroidism. Prospective prediction of ophthalmopathy was tested in an independent validation cohort of about 19 hyperthyroidism patients and approximately 17 patients who later progressed to ophthalmopathy. For training and testing, the 100 or so patients in the discovery cohort were randomly divided in a 7:3 ratio. The study also compared thyroid tissue and blood T-cell repertoires from 5 to 7 Graves' hyperthyroidism patients. Following sampling, methimazole starting at 30 mg daily was given to hyperthyroidism patients, and high-dose intravenous methylprednisolone was given to ophthalmopathy patients. The paper describes TCR Vbeta CDR3 sequencing of 140 or so peripheral blood samples, made up of roughly 40 ophthalmopathy patients, approximately 73 hyperthyroidism patients and 17 progressor patients. The investigation overall reported the following: Sample size was not statistically predetermined, and investigators were not blinded to group allocation. Blood samples also contained most of the expanded thyroid clonotypes (frequency above 0.001), which suggests that blood repertoires may reflect thyroid immune responses. In cross-validation, a model built on a 13 V-J signature told ophthalmopathy apart from stable hyperthyroidism with 85% to 90% sensitivity and approximately 81% specificity, and in testing the same model reached 80%/75%. In validation, the model predicted progression to ophthalmopathy with 60% to 71% sensitivity and 72% to 85% specificity, a median of around six months before onset.

The TCR beta CDR3 regions were amplified from RNA transcripts. The first round of RT-PCR for the TCR CDR3 was performed with the HTBI primer set and the Qiagen OneStep RT-PCR kit. Libraries were constructed in a second round of multiplex PCR, after which size selection and purification were performed. Libraries were sequenced paired-end with 100 bp reads on an Illumina HiSeq2000. The paper's processing steps were these. SOAPnuke was used to process the raw data, removing reads that contained adapters or uncalled bases, had a mean Phred below 15, or lacked an exact match to the constant primer or identifier. High-quality paired reads were merged with COPE v1.2.5, and unique nucleotide sequences were defined as clonotypes. Clonotypes were aligned to IMGT TRBV, TRBD and TRBJ reference segments using MiTCR v1.1. The analysis included only V-J combinations with a frequency above 0.0001, which together covered 99% to 99.2% of the repertoires. The TCS score was defined as the ratio of F50 (clonal expansion) to E x V (chaos), calculated using BLOSUM62-based TCRdist between CDR3 peptides within each V-J. Welch's t-statistics and random forest reduced roughly 540 V-J features to some 14, which were used in a naive Bayes classifier (R e1071). The public reads were reprocessed in TCRdb via fastp at Q25 and MiXCR, keeping in-frame beta chains. Identical CDR3 protein sequences are pooled into one entry, listed with their most common genes and DNA. V and J calls and clone size were set by TCRdb, not the authors. Across this sample there are a few hundred thousand distinct CDR3 sequences, with about 14% seen only once. The ten most abundant clones make up roughly a fifth of the sample.

V and J lose 2 bases and 2 bases, and a span of 19 bases separates them. Based on the germline V gene, the CDR1 and CDR2 sequences are MNHNS and SASEGT. The CDR3 runs 17 residues from the cysteine to the phenylalanine. Of all the DNA, just the CDR3 is kept, 51 bases in frame from base 1. The chain was built from TRBV6-1 and TRBJ2-7, with a tentative D gene TRBD2 over 6 matching bases. Sequenced: blood. This TCR was recovered from a woman under 40 with Graves' ophthalmopathy. Read as DNA, the sequence is TGTGCCAGCAGTGAAACCCTTGCGGGGAGTTATCCCTACGAGCAGTACTTC. It specifies CASSETLAGSYPYEQYF.